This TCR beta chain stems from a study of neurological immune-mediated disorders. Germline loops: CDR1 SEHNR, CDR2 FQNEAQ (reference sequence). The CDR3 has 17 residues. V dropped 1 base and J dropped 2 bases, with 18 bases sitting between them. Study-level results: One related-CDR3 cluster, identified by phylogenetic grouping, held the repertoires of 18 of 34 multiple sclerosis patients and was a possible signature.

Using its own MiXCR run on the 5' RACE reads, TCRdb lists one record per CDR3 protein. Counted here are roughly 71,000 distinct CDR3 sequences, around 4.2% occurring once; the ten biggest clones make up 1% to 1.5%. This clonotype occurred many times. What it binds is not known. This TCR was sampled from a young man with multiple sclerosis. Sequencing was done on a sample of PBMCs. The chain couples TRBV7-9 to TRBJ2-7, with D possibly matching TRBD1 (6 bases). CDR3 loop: CASSLVGLGDKAYEQYF. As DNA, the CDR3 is TGTGCCAGCAGCTTAGTGGGTTTAGGGGACAAGGCCTACGAGCAGTACTTC.